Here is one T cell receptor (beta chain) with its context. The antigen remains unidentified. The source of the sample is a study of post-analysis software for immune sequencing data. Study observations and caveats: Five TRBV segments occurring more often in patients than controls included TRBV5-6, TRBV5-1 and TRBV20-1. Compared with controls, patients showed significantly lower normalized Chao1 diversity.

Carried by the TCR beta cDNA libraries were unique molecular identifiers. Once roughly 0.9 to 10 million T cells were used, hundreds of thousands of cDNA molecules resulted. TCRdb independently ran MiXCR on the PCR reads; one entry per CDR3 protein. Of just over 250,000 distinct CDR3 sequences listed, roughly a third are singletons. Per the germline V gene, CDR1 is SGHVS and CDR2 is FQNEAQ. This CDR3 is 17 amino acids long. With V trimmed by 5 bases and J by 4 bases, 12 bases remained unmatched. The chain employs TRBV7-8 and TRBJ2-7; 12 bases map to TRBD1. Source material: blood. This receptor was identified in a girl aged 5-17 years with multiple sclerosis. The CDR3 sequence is CASSPLGQGALGYEQYF. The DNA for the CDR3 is TGTGCCAGCAGCCCTTTGGGACAGGGGGCCTTGGGGTACGAGCAGTACTTC.